The 26 T cell receptor beta chains presented below share a single source sample, sequenced in a study of blood T cell repertoires in COVID-19. Only in-frame clones appear in the TCRdb table, and some are missing; sequencing was by immunoSEQ multiplex PCR. The sample records 200,000 to 250,000 clones, 87% being singletons. Source material: peripheral blood. Every receptor here comes from a young woman who had recovered from COVID-19.

This chain joins TRBV28 and TRBJ1-2, with 9 bases fitting TRBD1. The length of the CDR3 is 15 residues. Germline CDR1 MDHEN, CDR2 SYDVKM. The junction had 10 bases not matched to a gene; V was cut back by 6 bases and J by 5 bases. The CDR3 spells CASSRKDRGIYGYTF. CDR3 nucleotide sequence: TGTGCCAGCAGCCGAAAGGACAGGGGCATATATGGCTACACCTTC.

Regarding this clone: Other DNA sequences from this sample encode an identical CDR3 as well. The V gene is TRBV12-3 or TRBV12-4, the J gene TRBJ1-1, with D unclear. V was cut by 6 bases and J by 2 bases, with 4 bases left in between. The CDR3 sequence is 11 residues long. The CDR3 loop reads CASSHNTEAFF. The CDR3 DNA follows: TGTGCCAGCAGCCATAACACTGAAGCTTTCTTT.

CDR3 in amino acids: CASSRETSSTRDTQYF. For the CDR3, the DNA is TGCGCCAGCAGCCGAGAGACTAGCTCCACTCGGGATACGCAGTATTTT. The chain links TRBV4-3 to TRBJ2-3, with 7 bases matching TRBD2. Germline values: CDR1 LGHNA, CDR2 YSLEER. Trimming cost V 4 bases and J 6 bases; bases outside gene matches: 13. CDR3 length: 16 amino acids.

Only a few counts were recorded for this clone. This sequence joins TRBV10-1 and TRBJ2-7; maybe TRBD2 (5 bases). Per germline, CDR1 WNHNN and CDR2 SYGVQD (reference sequence). V lost 10 bases, J lost 6 bases, and 13 bases lay in between. The CDR3 loop spans 11 amino acids. CDR3 protein: CATKGSVEQYF. CDR3 nucleotides: TGCGCCACCAAAGGTAGCGTCGAGCAGTACTTC.

The chain joins TRBV9 to TRBJ2-6, with D tentatively TRBD2 (5 bases). This CDR3 comprises 17 residues. Between the trimmed V and J ends, which lost 0 bases and 0 bases, there was a span of 10 bases. Germline CDR1 is SGDLS and CDR2 is YYNGEE. The CDR3 spells CASSVEVGSSGANVLTF. The CDR3 nucleotides read TGTGCCAGCAGCGTAGAGGTAGGGAGCTCTGGGGCCAACGTCCTGACTTTC.

The CDR3 sequence: CASSEQGAYGYTF. CDR3 sequence (DNA): TGTGCCAGCAGCGAACAGGGCGCCTATGGCTACACCTTC. The rearrangement joins TRBV9 to TRBJ1-2; TRBD1 is a possible D gene (6 bases). CDR1 and CDR2 from the germline V gene are SGDLS and YYNGEE. With 3 bases removed from V and 4 bases from J, the gap between germline ends came to 10 bases. The CDR3 totals 13 residues. The full variable domain, its missing parts supplied by reference TRBV9 and TRBJ1-2, is DSGVTQTPKHLITATGQRVTLRCSPRSGDLSVYWYQQSLDQGLQFLIQYYNGEERAKGNILERFSAQQFPDLHSELNLSSLELGDSALYFCASSEQGAYGYTFGSGTRLTVV.

The chain recombines TRBV13 with TRBJ2-7; a possible D gene is TRBD1 (5 bases). There are 12 residues in the CDR3. V was shortened by 5 bases and J by 5 bases, with 10 bases between the two germline ends. Germline values: CDR1 PRHDT, CDR2 FYEKMQ (reference sequence). CDR3 loop: CASSIATDEQYF. CDR3 nucleotides: TGTGCCAGCAGCATTGCGACAGACGAGCAGTACTTC.

The chain links TRBV5-1 to TRBJ2-3, with TRBD2 matching over 11 bases. Trimming cost V 4 bases and J 0 bases; bases outside gene matches: 1. Looked up from germline, CDR1 is SGHRS and CDR2 is YFSETQ. This CDR3 has 15 amino acids. The CDR3 DNA sequence: TGCGCCAGCAGCCGACTAGCGGGAAGCACAGATACGCAGTATTTT. Translation: CASSRLAGSTDTQYF.

In this sample, this clone turned up a few times. The chain uses TRBV29-1 and TRBJ2-1; 9 bases fit TRBD1. Germline loops: CDR1 SQVTM, CDR2 ANQGSEA. CDR3 length equals 13 residues. V was clipped by 7 bases and J by 6 bases; unmatched bases: 7. CDR3 coding DNA: TGCAGCGGGTCGGACAGGGGTTCCAATGAGCAGTTCTTC. It is translated as CSGSDRGSNEQFF.

This chain's CDR3 is CASSPRAGAIDEQYF. The CDR3 DNA reads TGTGCCAGCAGCCCCCGCGCGGGGGCTATCGACGAGCAGTACTTC. The chain is built from TRBV14 and TRBJ2-7, with TRBD2 as a possible D gene (7 bases). Trimming stripped 4 bases from V and 5 bases from J, with 18 bases between. Germline lookup yields CDR1 SGHDN and CDR2 FVKESK. This CDR3 has 15 residues.

The chain has TRBV6-5 and TRBJ2-1; TRBD2 matches at 9 bases. CDR1 and CDR2 (germline): MNHEY, SVGAGI. V was pared by 6 bases and J by 4 bases, with 7 bases of the junction left unmatched. This CDR3 has 15 residues. The DNA of the CDR3 is TGTGCCAGCAGAGCGGGGCTAGCGGGATACAATGAGCAGTTCTTC. Protein sequence: CASRAGLAGYNEQFF.

The chain combines TRBV6-5 with TRBJ1-6; TRBD1 might be the D (6 bases). Germline V gene lookup returns CDR1 MNHEY and CDR2 SVGAGI. The V and J ends lost 7 bases and 7 bases respectively, with 17 bases between them. The CDR3 sequence is 15 residues long. The CDR3 nucleotides are TGTGCCAGCACCGTAAACAGGGACCGGAATTCACCCCTCCACTTT. As protein: CASTVNRDRNSPLHF.

V usage is TRBV2 and J usage is TRBJ1-2; 12 bases are shared with TRBD1. CDR3 length: 14 amino acids. Losses at the gene ends were 7 bases for V and 6 bases for J; bases not matched to a gene: 6. Germline V gene data show CDR1 as SNHLY and CDR2 as FYNNEI. Written as DNA, the CDR3 is TGTGCCAGCACCGGGACAGGGGGCTTGGATGGCTACACCTTC. Translated, it gives CASTGTGGLDGYTF.

The V gene is TRBV25-1, the J gene TRBJ2-1; D is unresolved. The germline CDR1 and CDR2 sequences are MGHDK and SYGVNS. CDR3 size: 14 residues. V was pared by 6 bases and J by 0 bases, with 9 bases between. Here the CDR3 reads CASRGPSSYNEQFF. CDR3 in DNA: TGTGCCAGCAGGGGCCCGAGCTCCTACAATGAGCAGTTCTTC.

J is TRBJ1-5 and V is TRBV6-5; D possibly corresponds to TRBD1 (5 bases). Germline values: CDR1 MNHEY, CDR2 SVGAGI. Trimming removed 5 bases from V and 6 bases from J, with 14 bases in between. CDR3 length: 14 residues. CDR3 in amino acids: CASSKRGGGQPQHF. The CDR3 DNA follows: TGTGCCAGCAGTAAACGGGGGGGTGGTCAGCCCCAGCATTTT.

The chain links TRBV3-1 (or the pseudogene TRBV3-2) to TRBJ1-1; D uncertain. Germline assignment: CDR1 LGHDT and CDR2 YNNKEL (reference sequence). The CDR3 runs to 14 residues. With 1 base removed from V and 4 bases from J, the gap between germline ends came to 10 bases. In DNA form, the CDR3 reads TGTGCCAGCAGCCAAGGGGGAGGCCTCACTGAAGCTTTCTTT. Its translation is CASSQGGGLTEAFF.

CDR3: CSASSLLADSYEQYF. As DNA, the CDR3 is TGCAGTGCTAGTTCTCTCCTAGCGGACTCCTACGAGCAGTACTTC. The chain combines TRBV20-1 with TRBJ2-7; 7 bases match TRBD2. This CDR3 comprises 15 residues. J gave up 0 bases and V 3 bases, and 8 bases lay outside the gene matches. CDR1 DFQATT and CDR2 SNEGSKA come from the germline V gene (reference sequence).

The J gene is TRBJ1-3, the V gene TRBV6-6, with a possible D match to TRBD1 (5 bases). Trimming cost V 3 bases and J 1 base, with 10 bases left between them. The CDR3 has 15 amino acids. From germline, CDR1 is MNHNY and CDR2 SVGAGI (reference sequence). The CDR3 nucleotides are TGTGCCAGCAGTTATTCGGGGGGATCTGGAAACACCATATATTTT. It translates to CASSYSGGSGNTIYF.

The CDR3 DNA sequence: TGTGCCAGCAGTTACGCCCCCGGGACAGAAGCTTTCTTT. This translates into CASSYAPGTEAFF. V is TRBV6-5 and J is TRBJ1-1, with a weak D call TRBD1 (6 bases). The CDR3 is made up of 13 amino acids. V was shortened by 2 bases and J by 8 bases, with 12 bases between the two germline ends. CDR1 and CDR2 (germline): MNHEY, SVGAGI.

V usage is TRBV7-9 and J usage is TRBJ2-5; D is perhaps TRBD1 (6 bases). V lost 4 bases to trimming and J lost 5 bases, with 17 bases between them. The CDR3 extends over 15 amino acids. CDR1 is SEHNR, CDR2 FQNEAQ, per germline (reference sequence). CDR3 residues: CASSWGQTDYETQYF. As DNA, the CDR3 is TGTGCCAGCAGCTGGGGGCAAACAGATTACGAGACCCAGTACTTC.

V gene TRBV9 combines with J gene TRBJ2-5; possibly TRBD2 for D (5 bases). The CDR3 totals 12 residues. Trimming pared 3 bases from V and 7 bases from J, leaving 10 bases between. The germline V gene encodes CDR1 SGDLS and CDR2 YYNGEE. The chain's CDR3 is CASSGAEGTQYF. The CDR3 DNA reads TGTGCCAGCAGCGGGGCCGAGGGGACCCAGTACTTC. The full variable domain, in which reference TRBV9 and TRBJ2-5 provide the parts outside the CDR3, is DSGVTQTPKHLITATGQRVTLRCSPRSGDLSVYWYQQSLDQGLQFLIQYYNGEERAKGNILERFSAQQFPDLHSELNLSSLELGDSALYFCASSGAEGTQYFGPGTRLLVL.

The chain has TRBV12-3 or TRBV12-4 and TRBJ1-2; the match to TRBD1 covers 7 bases. The CDR3 contains 13 residues. The V and J ends lost 2 bases and 4 bases, in that order; junction bases with no gene match: 1. The DNA of the CDR3 is TGTGCCAGCAGTTTACGGGACAGCTATGGCTACACCTTC. Translated: CASSLRDSYGYTF.

This chain joins TRBV4-1 and TRBJ1-5, with D maybe TRBD1 (6 bases). The CDR3 loop spans 16 amino acids. Trimming removed 4 bases at V and 1 base at J, with 14 bases between. Germline CDR1 and CDR2: MGHRA and YSYEKL. DNA for the CDR3: TGCGCCAGCAGCCGAACCGAGGGGGGGAGCAATCAGCCCCAGCATTTT. It encodes CASSRTEGGSNQPQHF.

This chain uses TRBV2 with TRBJ2-1; maybe TRBD1 (5 bases). Trimming shortened V by 1 base and J by 10 bases, and 17 bases separated the two germline ends. Looked up from germline, CDR1 is SNHLY and CDR2 is FYNNEI. The CDR3 extends over 15 amino acids. Here the CDR3 DNA reads TGTGCCAGCAGTGAAGAAGGGGCTGCTTGGCGGGAGCAGTTCTTC. Its translation is CASSEEGAAWREQFF.

The chain has TRBV5-1 and TRBJ2-7; D remains ambiguous. Per germline, CDR1 SGHRS and CDR2 YFSETQ. V was pared by 5 bases and J by 3 bases, with 12 bases between. The CDR3 consists of 13 residues. As DNA, the CDR3 is TGCGCCAGCAGTGTGGCAAATGACTACGAGCAGTACTTC. It encodes CASSVANDYEQYF.

The chain links TRBV11-2 to TRBJ2-7; D is unclear. The CDR3 is 11 amino acids. The V end lost 5 bases, the J end lost 3 bases, and 5 bases lay between the germline ends. Germline CDR1 SGHAT, CDR2 FQNNGV. The DNA of the CDR3 is TGTGCCAGCAGCCGTATCTACGAGCAGTACTTC. Protein sequence: CASSRIYEQYF.